This passage covers 6 T cell receptor beta chains from one sample sequenced in a study of cytotoxic CD8 clonotypes in ibrutinib-treated CLL. Sequencing used immunoSEQ multiplex PCR; TCRdb keeps in-frame clones, though not all of them. The sample records 9,300 or so clones, around 63% being singletons. This specimen consisted of PBMCs, obtained before ibrutinib treatment. The receptors here all came from a human donor with chronic lymphocytic leukemia.

The V and J genes are TRBV10-3 and TRBJ1-1, with 8 bases matching TRBD1. With 2 bases clipped from V and 4 bases from J, the junction kept 3 bases outside the gene matches. The CDR3 loop spans 14 amino acids. Germline V gene lookup returns CDR1 ENHRY and CDR2 SYGVKD. The CDR3 nucleotides are TGTGCCATCAGTGAGCTCGACAGGGGCACTGAAGCTTTCTTT. This translates into CAISELDRGTEAFF.

J is TRBJ1-5 and V is TRBV6-6, with D unresolved. The CDR3 contains 13 residues. Germline V gene data show CDR1 as MNHNY and CDR2 as SVGAGI (reference sequence). Between the trimmed V and J ends, which lost 0 bases and 6 bases, there was a span of 6 bases. The CDR3 sequence is CASSYSPTQPQHF. CDR3 sequence (DNA): TGTGCCAGCAGTTACTCCCCGACTCAGCCCCAGCATTTT.

This clone was detected only a few times. The chain carries TRBV2 and TRBJ1-5; 7 nucleotides line up with TRBD1. Germline lookup yields CDR1 SNHLY and CDR2 FYNNEI. This CDR3 has 21 amino acids. V shed 0 bases and J 3 bases; nucleotides not matched to a gene: 20. CDR3 sequence reads: CASSEAGTPTRGQIYNQPQHF. The CDR3 DNA reads as TGTGCCAGCAGTGAAGCGGGAACCCCAACTAGGGGACAGATCTACAATCAGCCCCAGCATTTT.

V and J are TRBV13 and TRBJ1-4; D is undetermined. Deletions cut 4 bases from V and 4 bases from J, with 10 bases between. The CDR3 is 14 amino acids. Germline loops: CDR1 PRHDT, CDR2 FYEKMQ (reference sequence). CDR3 region: CASSSRAFNEKLFF. The DNA of the CDR3 is TGTGCCAGCAGCTCCCGGGCCTTTAATGAAAAACTGTTTTTT.

This rearrangement joins TRBV7-9 to TRBJ1-2; D is uncertain. Germline V gives CDR1 SEHNR, CDR2 FQNEAQ (reference sequence). There are 13 residues in the CDR3. Trimming cost V 7 bases and J 2 bases, with 11 bases left between them. The DNA for the CDR3 is TGTGCCAGCACGACGCCCCCCAACTATGGCTACACCTTC. Translation gives CASTTPPNYGYTF.

This clone came up a few times. This chain links TRBV1 with TRBJ2-2; the listed D gene, TRBD2, was not tested against the DNA. TRBV1 is marked as a pseudogene. The CDR3 runs 15 residues. The CDR3 DNA reads TGCACCAGCAGCCAAGTTACTGCGAACACCGGGGAGCTGTTTTTT. Amino acids: CTSSQVTANTGELFF.